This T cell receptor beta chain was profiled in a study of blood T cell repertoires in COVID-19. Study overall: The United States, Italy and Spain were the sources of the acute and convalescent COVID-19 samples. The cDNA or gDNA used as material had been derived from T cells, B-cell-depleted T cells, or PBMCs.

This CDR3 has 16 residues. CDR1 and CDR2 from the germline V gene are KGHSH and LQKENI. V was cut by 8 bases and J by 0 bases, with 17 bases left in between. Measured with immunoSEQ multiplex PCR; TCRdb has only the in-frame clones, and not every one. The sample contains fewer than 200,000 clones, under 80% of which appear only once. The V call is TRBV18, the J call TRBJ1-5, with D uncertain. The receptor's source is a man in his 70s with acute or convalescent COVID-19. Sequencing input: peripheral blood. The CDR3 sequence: CASPSGAGNSNQPQHF. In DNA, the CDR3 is TGTGCCAGCCCGTCGGGTGCGGGGAATAGCAATCAGCCCCAGCATTTT.